Below, one T cell receptor (beta chain) is given with its context. This sample stems from a study of T cell changes during pregnancy in multiple sclerosis. Here immunoSEQ multiplex PCR was the method, and the copy in TCRdb shows in-frame clones only, minus some. The profile shows around 62,000 clones, 90% of them singletons. J lost 7 bases, V lost 7 bases, and 13 bases had no gene match. The CDR3 covers 14 residues. Germline CDR1 and CDR2: SGHRS and YFSETQ. The chain uses TRBV5-1 and TRBJ1-2; 7 bases line up with TRBD1. Sequencing was performed on peripheral blood, taken in the third trimester of pregnancy. The TCR was taken from a female donor with multiple sclerosis, enrolled in a pregnancy study. CDR3 bases: TGCGCCAGCTGCCCTACAGGGGACTTATGTGGCTACACCTTC. Protein: CASCPTGDLCGYTF. Full variable domain (remainder filled in from reference TRBV5-1 and TRBJ1-2): KAGVTQTPRYLIKTRGQQVTLSCSPISGHRSVSWYQQTPGQGLQFLFEYFSETQRNKGNFPGRFSGRQFSNSRSEMNVSTLELGDSALYLCASCPTGDLCGYTFGSGTRLTVV.